These 21 T cell receptor beta chains were all obtained from the same sample, sequenced in a study of CD8 T cells in ankylosing spondylitis. Points from the study as a whole: Blood from ankylosing spondylitis patients appeared to carry a characteristic roughly eight-variant TCR beta motif.

These receptors' antigens are unknown. TCRdb reprocessed the 5' RACE reads via MiXCR and lists one record per CDR3 protein. Here the sample spans about 440,000 distinct CDR3 sequences, approximately 17% being singletons. Sequenced sample: blood, either unsorted or a sorted T cell fraction (not recorded which). Every receptor here comes from a male donor with ankylosing spondylitis.

This clonotype has just a few counts. The genes are TRBV12-3 or TRBV12-4 and TRBJ2-1; 14 bases are a match to TRBD2. V lost 8 bases, J lost 9 bases, and 18 bases stayed unmatched. The CDR3 sequence is 18 residues long. CDR3 nucleotide sequence: TGTGCCAGCGTGACAGGGCTCGGACTAGCGGGAGGACGGAGTGAGCAGTTCTTC. It encodes CASVTGLGLAGGRSEQFF.

This clonotype was picked up many times. The gene calls are TRBV5-1 and TRBJ2-7; D is ambiguous. The CDR3 has 15 residues. V dropped 0 bases and J dropped 3 bases, with 13 bases sitting between them. Germline V gene data show CDR1 as SGHRS and CDR2 as YFSETQ. The CDR3 loop reads CASSLAGSGDYEQYF. In DNA, the CDR3 is TGCGCCAGCAGCTTGGCCGGGTCAGGAGACTACGAGCAGTACTTC.

This chain links TRBV15 with TRBJ1-5; 9 bases match TRBD1. The V segment lost 1 base and the J segment 5 bases; nucleotides outside the gene matches: 9. This CDR3 contains 17 residues. Per germline, CDR1 LNHNV and CDR2 YYDKDF (reference sequence). CDR3: CATSRGGTGIGHQPQHF. CDR3 DNA sequence: TGTGCCACCAGCAGAGGGGGGACAGGGATAGGGCATCAGCCCCAGCATTTT.

The V and J genes are TRBV7-2 and TRBJ2-1; TRBD2 matches 12 bases. Germline assignment: CDR1 SGHTA and CDR2 FQGNSA. The CDR3 consists of 13 residues. Losses at the gene ends were 1 base for V and 15 bases for J; bases not matched to a gene: 4. CDR3 sequence: CASSLDLAGGPFF. CDR3 bases: TGTGCCAGCAGCTTAGATCTAGCGGGAGGGCCGTTCTTC.

This clonotype was recorded a few times. J is TRBJ1-4 and V is TRBV2; 10 nucleotides line up with TRBD1. The CDR3 is 15 amino acids. Germline assignment: CDR1 SNHLY and CDR2 FYNNEI. After removal of 7 bases from V and 3 bases from J, the junction contained 5 bases not matched to a gene. CDR3 DNA: TGTGCCAGCACGAGGGGACAGGGGTCTAATGAAAAACTGTTTTTT. Its protein is CASTRGQGSNEKLFF.

The chain joins TRBV4-3 to TRBJ1-2; TRBD1 aligns across 9 bases. The ends lost 1 base at V and 3 bases at J; junction bases unmatched: 15. CDR3 length: 19 residues. Germline V CDR1 and CDR2: LGHNA, YSLEER. CDR3 nucleotide sequence: TGCGCCAGCAGCCAAGTGGCCGGGACAGGGTATTATTTTGACTATGGCTACACCTTC. Translated, it gives CASSQVAGTGYYFDYGYTF.

This clonotype was seen a handful of times. The chain recombines TRBV12-3 or TRBV12-4 with TRBJ2-3, with a tentative D call TRBD2 (6 bases). The CDR3 is 18 residues long. Trimming removed 3 bases at V and 0 bases at J, with 19 bases between. CDR3 sequence: CASSFNPAGLTSTDTQYF. The CDR3 coding sequence is TGTGCCAGCAGTTTTAACCCTGCGGGGCTTACTAGCACAGATACGCAGTATTTT.

This clonotype was picked up a small number of times. J is TRBJ2-5 and V is TRBV7-9; D not certain. CDR3 size: 10 residues. V was shortened by 3 bases and J by 5 bases, with 1 base between the two germline ends. CDR1 and CDR2 from the germline V gene are SEHNR and FQNEAQ (reference sequence). CDR3 amino acids: CASSFETQYF. CDR3 coding DNA: TGTGCCAGCAGCTTTGAGACCCAGTACTTC.

This clonotype was seen only a few times. This chain links TRBV2 with TRBJ2-3; 12 nucleotides line up with TRBD2. Trimming removed 11 bases from V and 0 bases from J; junction bases left unmatched: 15. This CDR3 comprises 18 residues. Germline V gene lookup returns CDR1 SNHLY and CDR2 FYNNEI. The CDR3 region has the DNA TGTGCCGGAATCAGAGGACTAGCGGGAAGATCTAGCACAGATACGCAGTATTTT. It translates to CAGIRGLAGRSSTDTQYF.

This clonotype turned up a few times. The rearrangement links TRBV27 to TRBJ1-1; D unresolved. V dropped 6 bases and J dropped 1 base, with 15 bases sitting between them. Germline V gene lookup returns CDR1 MNHEY and CDR2 SMNVEV (reference sequence). This CDR3 is 15 amino acids long. CDR3 in DNA: TGTGCCAGCAGCTTACGTGGGAGGAGGAACACTGAAGCTTTCTTT. Protein: CASSLRGRRNTEAFF.

This clonotype appeared once. V gene TRBV25-1 combines with J gene TRBJ1-2; no reliable D call. Trimming shortened V by 3 bases and J by 7 bases, and 9 bases separated the two germline ends. CDR1 and CDR2 from the germline V gene are MGHDK and SYGVNS. The CDR3 is 12 amino acids. CDR3 bases: TGTGCCAGCAGTGATCTGTTAGCTGGCTACACCTTC. Its protein product is CASSDLLAGYTF.

The chain joins TRBV3-1 to TRBJ1-2, with D tentatively TRBD1 (6 bases). Trimming pared 3 bases from V and 5 bases from J, leaving 13 bases between. The CDR3 covers 14 residues. CDR1 and CDR2 (germline): LGHDT, YNNKEL (reference sequence). The CDR3 sequence: CASSQVRGGYGYTF. The CDR3 nucleotides read TGTGCCAGCAGCCAGGTCAGGGGTGGATATGGCTACACCTTC. Combining the CDR3 with reference TRBV3-1 and TRBJ1-2 gives the whole variable domain DTAVSQTPKYLVTQMGNDKSIKCEQNLGHDTMYWYKQDSKKFLKIMFSYNNKELIINETVPNRFSPKSPDKAHLNLHINSLELGDSAVYFCASSQVRGGYGYTFGSGTRLTVV.

This chain links TRBV6-5 with TRBJ2-1, with 10 bases lining up with TRBD2. J gave up 6 bases and V 4 bases, and 9 bases lay outside the gene matches. Germline V gene data show CDR1 as MNHEY and CDR2 as SVGAGI. This CDR3 comprises 16 residues. This CDR3 reads CASSWSSGRLGNEQFF. Written as DNA, the CDR3 is TGTGCCAGCAGTTGGTCTAGCGGGAGATTGGGCAATGAGCAGTTCTTC.

This clonotype was seen more than once but under ten times. This chain uses TRBV5-1 with TRBJ2-5; D is tentatively TRBD1 or TRBD2 (5 bases each). V lost 1 base and J 2 bases, leaving 12 bases between the germline ends. Looked up from germline, CDR1 is SGHRS and CDR2 is YFSETQ. CDR3 length: 15 amino acids. CDR3 residues: CASSLLGRVQETQYF. CDR3 nucleotides: TGCGCCAGCAGCTTGTTGGGACGGGTACAAGAGACCCAGTACTTC.

The CDR3: CASNAGGGGDTQYF. The CDR3 DNA follows: TGTGCCAGTAATGCGGGAGGAGGGGGAGATACGCAGTATTTT. The chain is built from TRBV19 and TRBJ2-3; 8 bases line up with TRBD2. The junction had 8 bases not matched to a gene; V was cut back by 7 bases and J by 5 bases. Per the germline V gene, CDR1 is LNHDA and CDR2 is SQIVND (reference sequence). This CDR3 spans 14 amino acids.

This clonotype was counted at least ten times. V gene TRBV12-3 or TRBV12-4 combines with J gene TRBJ2-3; D is ambiguous. This CDR3 has 13 amino acids. V was clipped by 5 bases and J by 2 bases, with 8 bases between them. In DNA, the CDR3 is TGTGCCAGCAGTATCGGAACCACAGATACGCAGTATTTT. This translates into CASSIGTTDTQYF.

This clonotype was seen a handful of times. The chain links TRBV5-1 to TRBJ1-2; maybe TRBD1 (6 bases). The CDR3 totals 14 residues. Trimming took 4 bases from V and 2 from J, leaving 12 bases between them. Germline lookup yields CDR1 SGHRS and CDR2 YFSETQ. The CDR3 is CASSVTTGNYGYTF. In nucleotides, the CDR3 is TGCGCCAGCAGCGTAACGACAGGAAACTATGGCTACACCTTC.

V usage is TRBV7-2 and J usage is TRBJ2-3; D is unclear. V was trimmed by 1 base and J by 0 bases, leaving 8 bases between them. Germline values: CDR1 SGHTA, CDR2 FQGNSA. This CDR3 region has 15 residues. CDR3 protein: CASSLVHGSTDTQYF. CDR3 coding DNA: TGTGCCAGCAGCTTAGTGCATGGGAGCACAGATACGCAGTATTTT.

V is TRBV20-1 and J is TRBJ1-2; TRBD1 agrees at 10 bases. The CDR3 consists of 12 residues. Trimming removed 5 bases from V and 6 bases from J; junction bases left unmatched: 3. CDR1 DFQATT and CDR2 SNEGSKA come from the germline V gene (reference sequence). The CDR3 nucleotides are TGCAGTGCTCGGACAGGGGGTAATGGCTACACCTTC. Translated, it gives CSARTGGNGYTF.

The chain combines TRBV28 with TRBJ2-1; D is undetermined. From germline, CDR1 is MDHEN and CDR2 SYDVKM. Deletions cut 2 bases from V and 2 bases from J, with 10 bases between. CDR3 length equals 15 residues. CDR3 loop: CASSLGGSTYNEQFF. The CDR3 bases are TGTGCCAGCAGTTTAGGCGGATCCACCTACAATGAGCAGTTCTTC.

The chain couples TRBV12-3 or TRBV12-4 to TRBJ1-4, with D uncertain. This CDR3 has 15 amino acids. The V and J ends lost 3 bases and 4 bases respectively, with 12 bases between them. CDR3 protein: CASSFGLSHNEKLFF. The CDR3 nucleotides are TGTGCCAGCAGTTTCGGTCTTTCCCATAATGAAAAACTGTTTTTT.